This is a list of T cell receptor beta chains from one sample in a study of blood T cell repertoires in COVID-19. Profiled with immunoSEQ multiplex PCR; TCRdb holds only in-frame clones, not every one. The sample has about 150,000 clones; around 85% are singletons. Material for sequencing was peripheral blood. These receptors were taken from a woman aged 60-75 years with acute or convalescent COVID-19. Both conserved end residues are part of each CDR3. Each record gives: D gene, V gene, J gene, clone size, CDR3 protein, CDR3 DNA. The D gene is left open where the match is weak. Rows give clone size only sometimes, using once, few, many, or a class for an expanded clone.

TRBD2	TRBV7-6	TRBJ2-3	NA	CASRFSSGATDTQYF	TGTGCCAGCAGATTTTCGAGCGGGGCCACAGATACGCAGTATTTT
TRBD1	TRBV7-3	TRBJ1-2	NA	CASSSQQGVSSYGYTF	TGTGCCAGCAGCTCGCAGCAGGGGGTATCCTCCTATGGCTACACCTTC
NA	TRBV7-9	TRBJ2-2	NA	CASSLGAANTGELFF	TGTGCCAGCAGCTTGGGGGCCGCGAACACCGGGGAGCTGTTTTTT
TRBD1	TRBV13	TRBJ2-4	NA	CASSYRGQNIQYF	TGTGCCAGCAGCTACAGGGGGCAAAACATTCAGTACTTC
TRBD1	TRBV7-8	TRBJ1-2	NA	CASSSGTGTGANYGYTF	TGTGCCAGCAGCTCAGGGACCGGGACAGGGGCTAACTATGGCTACACCTTC
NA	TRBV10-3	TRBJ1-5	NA	CAISERAEGQPQHF	TGTGCCATCAGTGAGCGGGCGGAGGGTCAGCCCCAGCATTTT
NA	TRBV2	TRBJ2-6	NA	CASSEWRDSGANVLTF	TGTGCCAGCAGTGAATGGCGGGACTCTGGGGCCAACGTCCTGACTTTC
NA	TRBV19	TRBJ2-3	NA	CASKRASTDTQYF	TGTGCCAGTAAGAGAGCTAGCACAGATACGCAGTATTTT
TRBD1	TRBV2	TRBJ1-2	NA	CASRDGQGAEDYGYTF	TGTGCCAGCAGGGACGGACAGGGGGCGGAGGACTATGGCTACACCTTC
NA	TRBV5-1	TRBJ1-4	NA	CASSLWGGAAEKLFF	TGCGCCAGCAGCTTGTGGGGGGGCGCGGCTGAAAAACTGTTTTTT
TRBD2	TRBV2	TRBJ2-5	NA	CASSATSGFQETQYF	TGTGCCAGCAGTGCGACTAGCGGGTTTCAAGAGACCCAGTACTTC
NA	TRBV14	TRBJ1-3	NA	CASSQVQGNTIYF	TGTGCCAGCAGCCAAGTCCAAGGAAACACCATATATTTT
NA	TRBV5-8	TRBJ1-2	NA	CASSLLGLNYGYTF	TGTGCCAGCAGCTTGTTAGGACTTAACTATGGCTACACCTTC
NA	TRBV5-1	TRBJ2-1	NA	CASSFYSSYNEQFF	TGCGCCAGCAGCTTTTACAGCTCCTACAATGAGCAGTTCTTC
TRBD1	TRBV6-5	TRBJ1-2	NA	CASRSLQGALGYTF	TGTGCCAGCAGGAGCTTACAGGGGGCGCTAGGCTACACCTTC
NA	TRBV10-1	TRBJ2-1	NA	CASSEGGASYNEQFF	TGCGCCAGCAGTGAAGGGGGGGCGTCCTACAATGAGCAGTTCTTC
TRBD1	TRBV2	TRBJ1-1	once	CASRKPGTGDTEAFF	TGTGCCAGCAGGAAGCCCGGGACAGGGGACACTGAAGCTTTCTTT
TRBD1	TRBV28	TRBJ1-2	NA	CASSSQPPGTGGDLHGYTF	TGTGCCAGCAGTTCCCAACCCCCCGGGACAGGGGGCGACTTGCATGGCTACACCTTC
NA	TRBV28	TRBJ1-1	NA	CASSLDTKGAFF	TGTGCCAGCAGTTTGGACACGAAGGGAGCTTTCTTT
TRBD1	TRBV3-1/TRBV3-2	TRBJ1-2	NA	CASSQVSGTGYGYTF	TGTGCCAGCAGCCAAGTATCCGGGACAGGGTATGGCTACACCTTC
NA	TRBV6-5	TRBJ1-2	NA	CASGRGQDYGYTF	TGTGCCAGCGGTAGGGGTCAAGACTATGGCTACACCTTC
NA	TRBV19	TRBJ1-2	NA	CASPTGQGSDYGYTF	TGTGCCAGCCCTACTGGGCAGGGATCCGACTATGGCTACACCTTC
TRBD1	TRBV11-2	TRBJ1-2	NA	CASSGDRAFGGYTF	TGTGCCAGCAGCGGGGACAGGGCGTTTGGTGGCTACACCTTC
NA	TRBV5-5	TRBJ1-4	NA	CASSFGADEKLFF	TGTGCCAGCAGCTTCGGAGCTGATGAAAAACTGTTTTTT
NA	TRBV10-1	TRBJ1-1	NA	CASSENLNTEAFF	TGCGCCAGCAGTGAAAACTTGAACACTGAAGCTTTCTTT
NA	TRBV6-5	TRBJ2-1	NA	CASRPVLAGYNEQFF	TGTGCCAGCAGGCCCGTCCTGGCGGGGTACAATGAGCAGTTCTTC
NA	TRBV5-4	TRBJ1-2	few	CASSLAGIVFYGYTF	TGTGCCAGCAGCTTGGCCGGGATCGTCTTCTATGGCTACACCTTC
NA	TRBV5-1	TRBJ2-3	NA	CASSFWGGRGSDTQYF	TGCGCCAGCAGCTTTTGGGGGGGCCGAGGATCAGATACGCAGTATTTT
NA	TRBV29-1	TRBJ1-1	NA	CSGAQRTNTEAFF	TGCAGCGGTGCACAGCGGACCAACACTGAAGCTTTCTTT
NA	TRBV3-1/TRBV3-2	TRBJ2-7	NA	CASSQTDYEQYF	TGTGCCAGCAGCCAGACAGACTACGAGCAGTACTTC
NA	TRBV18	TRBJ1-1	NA	CASSRSQGRAPEAFF	TGTGCCAGCTCCCGGTCACAGGGAAGGGCCCCTGAAGCTTTCTTT
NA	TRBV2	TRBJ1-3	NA	CASSDQGTSGNTIYF	TGTGCCAGCAGTGATCAGGGGACCTCTGGAAACACCATATATTTT
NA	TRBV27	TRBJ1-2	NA	CASSASFSGYGYTF	TGTGCCAGCAGTGCCAGTTTCAGTGGCTATGGCTACACCTTC
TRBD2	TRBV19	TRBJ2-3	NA	CASSLGSGAVGDTQYF	TGTGCCAGTAGCCTCGGGAGCGGGGCGGTGGGAGATACGCAGTATTTT
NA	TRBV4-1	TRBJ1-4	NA	CASSQVGATNEKLFF	TGCGCCAGCAGCCAAGTGGGGGCTACTAATGAAAAACTGTTTTTT
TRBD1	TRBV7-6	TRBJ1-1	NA	CASSLGQGWNTEAFF	TGTGCCAGCAGCTTAGGACAGGGGTGGAACACTGAAGCTTTCTTT
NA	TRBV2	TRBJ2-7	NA	CASSDPPQGRYF	TGTGCCAGCAGTGATCCCCCGCAGGGGCGGTACTTC
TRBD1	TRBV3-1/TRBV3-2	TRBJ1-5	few	CASSFGTAPSNQPQHF	TGTGCCAGCAGCTTCGGGACAGCACCAAGCAATCAGCCCCAGCATTTT
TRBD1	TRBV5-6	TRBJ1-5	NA	CASSSYRDRGYSNQPQHF	TGTGCCAGCAGCTCGTACCGGGACAGGGGCTATAGCAATCAGCCCCAGCATTTT
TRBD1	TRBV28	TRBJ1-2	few	CASSLPRDRGYSNYGYTF	TGTGCCAGCAGTTTACCCCGGGACAGGGGTTATAGTAACTATGGCTACACCTTC
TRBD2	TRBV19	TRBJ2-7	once	CASSAGTSGGSYYEQYF	TGTGCCAGTAGTGCCGGGACTAGCGGGGGGAGTTACTACGAGCAGTACTTC
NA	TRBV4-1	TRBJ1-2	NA	CASSQDISGAQGGYTF	TGCGCCAGCAGCCAAGATATCAGCGGGGCCCAAGGTGGCTACACCTTC
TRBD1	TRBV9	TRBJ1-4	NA	CASSLTGTGVGKLFF	TGTGCCAGCAGCTTGACCGGGACAGGGGTAGGAAAACTGTTTTTT
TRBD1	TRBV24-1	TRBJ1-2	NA	CATSDGDREGGYTF	TGTGCCACCAGTGATGGGGACAGGGAGGGTGGCTACACCTTC
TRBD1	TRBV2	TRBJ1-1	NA	CASSSQGGNTEAFF	TGTGCCAGCAGCTCTCAGGGGGGGAACACTGAAGCTTTCTTT
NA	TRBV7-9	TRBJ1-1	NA	CASSLRGMNTEAFF	TGTGCCAGCAGCTTACGCGGTATGAACACTGAAGCTTTCTTT
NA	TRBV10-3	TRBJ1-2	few	CAISGEGYGYTF	TGTGCCATCAGTGGCGAGGGCTATGGCTACACCTTC
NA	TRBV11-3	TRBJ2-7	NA	CASSLVPTGEQYF	TGTGCCAGCAGCTTAGTCCCTACCGGTGAGCAGTACTTC
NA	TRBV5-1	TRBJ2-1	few	CASSAMSRYNEQFF	TGCGCCAGCAGCGCCATGAGTCGGTACAATGAGCAGTTCTTC
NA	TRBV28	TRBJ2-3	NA	CASRPGFATDTQYF	TGTGCCAGCAGGCCGGGGTTCGCCACAGATACGCAGTATTTT
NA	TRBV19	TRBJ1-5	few	CASTSLRQPQHF	TGTGCCAGTACCTCCCTGCGACAGCCCCAGCATTTT
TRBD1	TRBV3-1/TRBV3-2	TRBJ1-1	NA	CASSRWDRAQVTEAFF	TGTGCCAGCAGCCGATGGGACAGGGCACAGGTCACTGAAGCTTTCTTT
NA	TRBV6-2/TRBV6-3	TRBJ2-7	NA	CASSRGYEQYF	TGTGCCAGCAGTAGGGGCTACGAGCAGTACTTC
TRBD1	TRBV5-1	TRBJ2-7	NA	CASSTLGGQGAHEQYF	TGCGCCAGCAGCACACTTGGGGGACAGGGGGCCCACGAGCAGTACTTC
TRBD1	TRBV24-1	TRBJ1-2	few	CATSEAGGYGYTF	TGTGCCACCAGTGAAGCAGGGGGCTATGGCTACACCTTC
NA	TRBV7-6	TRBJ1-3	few	CASSLAQAISGNTIYF	TGTGCCAGCAGCTTAGCACAGGCTATCTCTGGAAACACCATATATTTT